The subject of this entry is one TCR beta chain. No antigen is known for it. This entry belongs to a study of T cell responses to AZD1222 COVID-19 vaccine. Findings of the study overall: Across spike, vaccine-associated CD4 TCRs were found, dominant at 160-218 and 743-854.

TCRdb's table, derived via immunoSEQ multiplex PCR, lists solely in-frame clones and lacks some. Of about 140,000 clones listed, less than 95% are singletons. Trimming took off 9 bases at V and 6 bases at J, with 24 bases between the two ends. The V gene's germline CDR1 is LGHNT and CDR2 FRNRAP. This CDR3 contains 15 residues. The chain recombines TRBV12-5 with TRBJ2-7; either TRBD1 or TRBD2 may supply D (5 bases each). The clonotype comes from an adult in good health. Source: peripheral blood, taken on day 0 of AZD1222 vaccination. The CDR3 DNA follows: TGTGCTAGCTCCCCTATTGGGGGTCGGCACCCCGAGCAGTACTTC. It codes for CASSPIGGRHPEQYF.